This T cell receptor (beta chain) came from a study of shared clonotypes between healthy human individuals. The sorted-subset replicate PCRs were given about 210 ng DNA, which is 27,000 or so T cell genomes. Some clones are missing from TCRdb's copy, which holds only in-frame ones; the method was immunoSEQ multiplex PCR. Found here are 2 million to 2.5 million clones, more than 85% of them singletons; the top ten hold approximately 0.35%. The germline V gene encodes CDR1 MNHNY and CDR2 SVGAGI (reference sequence). V lost 0 bases and J lost 7, with 12 bases in between. The CDR3 totals 14 residues. The chain links TRBV6-6 to TRBJ1-1; D ambiguous. This receptor was obtained from a young man in good health. Some clones in this sample may be carry-over from other donors' samples. The sample was naive CD4+ T cells from PBMCs. Subset denoted: CD45RA+ positively selected. The CDR3 DNA sequence: TGTGCCAGCAGTTACTCCGAGAGGGTTCTTGAAGCTTTCTTT. Amino acid sequence: CASSYSERVLEAFF.